This TCR beta chain was documented in a study of cytomegalovirus exposure and HLA in healthy donors. Across the whole study: Drawn from HLA-typed donors, tens of millions of unique TCRs were held in an early data release. Study results and caveats: The study carried out a later analysis of TCR beta sequences. It associated under 20,000 of them with specific HLA alleles at a false discovery rate of 0.05.

The table lists this clone with a few counts. Its antigen remains unknown. In the PCR, 60 Vbeta and 13 Jbeta primers were used. Clones were read by immunoSEQ multiplex PCR, and TCRdb kept only the in-frame ones, dropping some. The table shows 150,000 to 200,000 clones, with about 80% occurring only once. This sequence was found in a woman in her twenties or thirties in good health and CMV-seropositive. Sample: PBMCs.

Here the CDR3 DNA reads TGTGCCAGCAGGTACAGGATTTCCTACAATGAGCAGTTCTTC. Amino acids: CASRYRISYNEQFF. J is TRBJ2-1 and V is TRBV5-6, with D possibly matching TRBD1 (5 bases). The CDR3 spans 14 residues. The germline CDR1 and CDR2 sequences are SGHDT and YYEEEE. The V end was cut by 5 bases, the J end by 1 base, with 10 bases between.